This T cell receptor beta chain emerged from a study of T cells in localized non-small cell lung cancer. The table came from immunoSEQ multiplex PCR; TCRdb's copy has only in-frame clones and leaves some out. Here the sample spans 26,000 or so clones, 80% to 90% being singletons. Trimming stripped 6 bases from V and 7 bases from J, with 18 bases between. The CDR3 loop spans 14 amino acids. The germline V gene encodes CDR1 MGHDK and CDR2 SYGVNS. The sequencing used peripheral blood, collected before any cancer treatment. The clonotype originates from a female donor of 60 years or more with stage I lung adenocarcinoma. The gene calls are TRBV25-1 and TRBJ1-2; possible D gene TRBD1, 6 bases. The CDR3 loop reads CASRDTGTTIGYTF. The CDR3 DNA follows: TGTGCCAGCAGGGACACAGGGACAACTATTGGCTACACCTTC.